These T cell receptor beta chains were read from a single sample in a study of T cells after yellow fever vaccination. Each CDR3 protein gets one entry after TCRdb re-called the 5' RACE reads with MiXCR. The sample yields around 120,000 distinct CDR3 sequences, 7.2% seen once. This specimen consisted of CD4+ T cells sorted from PBMCs, obtained more than 40 days after the first yellow fever vaccination. The receptors originated from a man between 18 and 35 years old who received the YFV17D yellow fever vaccine. Each CDR3 is given with its conserved first and last residue. A D gene is named only where the DNA matches it firmly. Expanded clones are given a class, and other clones once, few, many or no size at all.

v_call: TRBV2
d_call: NA
j_call: TRBJ2-7
clone_size: NA
cdr3_aa: CASSEAVWAPTYEQYF
cdr3_nt: TGTGCCAGCAGTGAAGCCGTATGGGCCCCAACCTACGAGCAGTACTTC

v_call: TRBV10-3
d_call: TRBD1
j_call: TRBJ2-1
clone_size: many
cdr3_aa: CAISDTRTGVEQFF
cdr3_nt: TGTGCCATCAGTGACACCAGGACAGGGGTTGAGCAGTTCTTC

v_call: TRBV18
d_call: NA
j_call: TRBJ1-2
clone_size: few
cdr3_aa: CASSPLGIGYGYTF
cdr3_nt: TGTGCCAGCTCTCCACTGGGGATCGGGTATGGCTACACCTTC

v_call: TRBV4-1
d_call: TRBD2
j_call: TRBJ2-1
clone_size: many
cdr3_aa: CASRAPSGGAYNEQFF
cdr3_nt: TGCGCCAGCAGGGCACCTAGCGGGGGGGCCTACAATGAGCAGTTCTTC

v_call: TRBV5-5
d_call: TRBD2
j_call: TRBJ2-1
clone_size: many
cdr3_aa: CASSSSGGGYNEQFF
cdr3_nt: TGTGCCAGCAGCTCTAGCGGGGGGGGTTACAATGAGCAGTTCTTC

v_call: TRBV19
d_call: TRBD2
j_call: TRBJ2-1
clone_size: many
cdr3_aa: CASSYGTSGVKQFF
cdr3_nt: TGTGCCAGTAGTTATGGGACTAGCGGCGTCAAGCAGTTCTTC

v_call: TRBV5-1
d_call: NA
j_call: TRBJ2-1
clone_size: NA
cdr3_aa: CASSLSWTLGINEQFF
cdr3_nt: TGCGCCAGCAGTCTCTCGTGGACCCTAGGCATCAATGAGCAGTTCTTC

v_call: TRBV12-3/TRBV12-4
d_call: NA
j_call: TRBJ1-3
clone_size: NA
cdr3_aa: CSSSLWAAGNTIYF
cdr3_nt: TGTTCCAGCAGTTTATGGGCGGCTGGAAACACCATATATTTT

v_call: TRBV24-1
d_call: NA
j_call: TRBJ2-2
clone_size: many
cdr3_aa: CATRSARQAGELFF
cdr3_nt: TGTGCCACCAGATCGGCTAGGCAGGCCGGGGAGCTGTTTTTT

v_call: TRBV28
d_call: TRBD1
j_call: TRBJ2-5
clone_size: many
cdr3_aa: CASSPGTGRYGATQYF
cdr3_nt: TGTGCCAGCAGTCCTGGGACAGGGAGGTACGGGGCCACCCAGTACTTC

v_call: TRBV3-1
d_call: NA
j_call: TRBJ2-1
clone_size: many
cdr3_aa: CASSHTGAGGVSYNEQFF
cdr3_nt: TGTGCCAGCAGCCATACAGGGGCAGGGGGGGTTTCCTACAATGAGCAGTTCTTC

v_call: TRBV12-3/TRBV12-4
d_call: NA
j_call: TRBJ1-1
clone_size: many
cdr3_aa: CASSLVGGEAFF
cdr3_nt: TGTGCCAGCAGTTTAGTGGGCGGGGAAGCTTTCTTT

v_call: TRBV5-1
d_call: TRBD2
j_call: TRBJ2-2
clone_size: many
cdr3_aa: CASSLPREGANTGELFF
cdr3_nt: TGCGCCAGCAGCTTGCCTCGGGAGGGAGCGAACACCGGGGAGCTGTTTTTT

v_call: TRBV12-3/TRBV12-4
d_call: NA
j_call: TRBJ1-1
clone_size: few
cdr3_aa: CASSPLGRGLTLHTEAFF
cdr3_nt: TGTGCCAGCAGTCCCCTAGGGAGGGGCCTCACCCTCCACACTGAAGCTTTCTTT

v_call: TRBV20-1
d_call: TRBD1
j_call: TRBJ1-2
clone_size: many
cdr3_aa: CSAWDRGTSYTF
cdr3_nt: TGCAGTGCCTGGGACAGGGGAACGAGCTACACCTTC

v_call: TRBV12-3/TRBV12-4
d_call: NA
j_call: TRBJ1-2
clone_size: many
cdr3_aa: CASSRESGGYTF
cdr3_nt: TGTGCCAGCAGCCGCGAGTCGGGTGGCTACACCTTC

v_call: TRBV5-1
d_call: TRBD2
j_call: TRBJ2-1
clone_size: many
cdr3_aa: CASSWGGRGALMEQFF
cdr3_nt: TGCGCCAGCAGCTGGGGAGGGCGGGGGGCGCTAATGGAGCAGTTCTTC

v_call: TRBV7-9
d_call: NA
j_call: TRBJ1-1
clone_size: many
cdr3_aa: CASSLWEVGSKAFF
cdr3_nt: TGTGCCAGCAGCTTATGGGAGGTCGGGTCTAAGGCTTTCTTT

v_call: TRBV20-1
d_call: NA
j_call: TRBJ1-1
clone_size: many
cdr3_aa: CSARTQGSEAFF
cdr3_nt: TGCAGTGCTAGAACTCAGGGGAGTGAAGCTTTCTTT

v_call: TRBV7-6
d_call: NA
j_call: TRBJ1-1
clone_size: few
cdr3_aa: CASRVGTNTEAFF
cdr3_nt: TGTGCCAGCAGAGTCGGGACGAACACTGAAGCTTTCTTT

v_call: TRBV5-4
d_call: NA
j_call: TRBJ2-2
clone_size: few
cdr3_aa: CASSLSSNDRPRLFF
cdr3_nt: TGTGCCAGCAGCTTGTCTTCTAACGACAGGCCCCGGCTGTTTTTT

v_call: TRBV27
d_call: NA
j_call: TRBJ2-1
clone_size: few
cdr3_aa: CASTLQGGNEQFF
cdr3_nt: TGTGCCAGCACACTACAGGGCGGCAATGAGCAGTTCTTC

v_call: TRBV20-1
d_call: TRBD1
j_call: TRBJ1-2
clone_size: NA
cdr3_aa: CSGSKRQGGGWGYTF
cdr3_nt: TGCAGTGGTAGCAAACGACAGGGTGGGGGTTGGGGCTACACCTTC

v_call: TRBV5-1
d_call: NA
j_call: TRBJ2-3
clone_size: many
cdr3_aa: CASSSGQSPDTQYF
cdr3_nt: TGCGCCAGCAGCTCAGGACAGAGCCCAGATACGCAGTATTTT

v_call: TRBV10-2
d_call: TRBD1
j_call: TRBJ2-2
clone_size: many
cdr3_aa: CASRMTTGATGELFF
cdr3_nt: TGCGCCAGCAGAATGACAACAGGGGCCACCGGGGAGCTGTTTTTT

v_call: TRBV24-1
d_call: TRBD1
j_call: TRBJ1-2
clone_size: NA
cdr3_aa: CATRDRGSGYTF
cdr3_nt: TGTGCCACCAGGGACAGGGGAAGTGGCTACACCTTC

v_call: TRBV21-1
d_call: NA
j_call: TRBJ2-2
clone_size: many
cdr3_aa: CASSTREIGELFF
cdr3_nt: TGTGCCAGCAGCACCAGGGAAATCGGGGAGCTGTTTTTT

v_call: TRBV19
d_call: NA
j_call: TRBJ2-2
clone_size: NA
cdr3_aa: CASAGANTGELFF
cdr3_nt: TGTGCCAGTGCAGGGGCTAACACCGGGGAGCTGTTTTTT

v_call: TRBV7-6
d_call: TRBD1
j_call: TRBJ2-3
clone_size: NA
cdr3_aa: CASSPNGDRGDTQYF
cdr3_nt: TGTGCCAGCAGCCCTAACGGGGACAGGGGAGATACGCAGTATTTT

v_call: TRBV12-3/TRBV12-4
d_call: TRBD2
j_call: TRBJ2-5
clone_size: many
cdr3_aa: CASSLWGGIGYQETQYF
cdr3_nt: TGTGCCAGCAGTTTATGGGGGGGGATTGGGTACCAAGAGACCCAGTACTTC

v_call: TRBV28
d_call: NA
j_call: TRBJ1-2
clone_size: few
cdr3_aa: CASSFRPTAPGGYTF
cdr3_nt: TGTGCCAGCAGTTTCCGGCCCACGGCGCCGGGGGGCTACACCTTC

v_call: TRBV6-1
d_call: NA
j_call: TRBJ2-3
clone_size: many
cdr3_aa: CASRWGQNTDTQYF
cdr3_nt: TGTGCCAGCAGGTGGGGCCAAAACACAGATACGCAGTATTTT

v_call: TRBV4-2
d_call: NA
j_call: TRBJ2-7
clone_size: NA
cdr3_aa: CAMGPGHICYEQYF
cdr3_nt: TGTGCCATGGGCCCCGGGCACATCTGCTACGAGCAGTACTTC

v_call: TRBV5-1
d_call: NA
j_call: TRBJ2-3
clone_size: many
cdr3_aa: CASSSSGGQGDTQYF
cdr3_nt: TGCGCCAGCAGCTCCTCCGGGGGGCAGGGAGATACGCAGTATTTT

v_call: TRBV5-6
d_call: NA
j_call: TRBJ2-5
clone_size: many
cdr3_aa: CASSMVGETQYF
cdr3_nt: TGTGCCAGCAGCATGGTCGGGGAGACCCAGTACTTC

v_call: TRBV5-1
d_call: NA
j_call: TRBJ2-3
clone_size: many
cdr3_aa: CASSDGALDAQYF
cdr3_nt: TGCGCCAGCAGTGACGGGGCCCTAGACGCGCAGTATTTT

v_call: TRBV20-1
d_call: NA
j_call: TRBJ2-1
clone_size: many
cdr3_aa: CSASGQAGEQFF
cdr3_nt: TGCAGTGCTAGTGGGCAGGCTGGTGAGCAGTTCTTC

v_call: TRBV7-6
d_call: NA
j_call: TRBJ1-1
clone_size: many
cdr3_aa: CASSRVARPEAFF
cdr3_nt: TGTGCCAGCAGTCGAGTAGCACGGCCTGAAGCTTTCTTT

v_call: TRBV20-1
d_call: TRBD2
j_call: TRBJ2-1
clone_size: NA
cdr3_aa: CSAGGRGGFNEQFF
cdr3_nt: TGCAGTGCAGGTGGGAGGGGAGGTTTCAATGAGCAGTTCTTC

v_call: TRBV20-1
d_call: TRBD2
j_call: TRBJ2-5
clone_size: many
cdr3_aa: CSARSGGLETQYF
cdr3_nt: TGCAGTGCTAGGAGCGGGGGACTCGAGACCCAGTACTTC

v_call: TRBV4-1
d_call: TRBD2
j_call: TRBJ2-1
clone_size: many
cdr3_aa: CASSPWASGSNEQFF
cdr3_nt: TGCGCCAGCAGCCCATGGGCTAGCGGTAGCAATGAGCAGTTCTTC

v_call: TRBV5-1
d_call: NA
j_call: TRBJ2-4
clone_size: many
cdr3_aa: CASSLDGANNIQYF
cdr3_nt: TGCGCCAGCAGCTTGGATGGGGCTAACAACATTCAGTACTTC